These T cell receptor beta chains were read from a single sample in a study of Ad26.COV2.S vaccination and SARS-CoV-2 variants. Profiling relied on immunoSEQ multiplex PCR, and the TCRdb table lists in-frame clones only, not all of them. The top ten hold around 1.8% of the sample, which has about 500,000 clones, approximately 90% seen once. Sequenced material: peripheral blood, taken in a trial of Ad26.COV2.S vaccine versus placebo. These TCRs come from a person aged 18-65 years who received the Ad26.COV2.S COVID-19 vaccine or a placebo. The CDR3 runs from the conserved cysteine through the conserved F or W. D genes are given only for firm matches. Expanded clones get a size class; other rows say once, few or many, or leave the size out.

cdr3_length: 13
clone_size: -
v_call: TRBV29-1
j_call: TRBJ2-5
d_call: TRBD2
cdr3_aa: CSARGGLQETQYF
cdr3_nt: TGCAGCGCCCGGGGGGGGTTGCAAGAGACCCAGTACTTC

cdr3_length: 15
clone_size: -
v_call: TRBV21-1
j_call: TRBJ2-1
d_call: -
cdr3_aa: CASSKYGGAVYEQFF
cdr3_nt: TGTGCCAGCAGCAAATACGGGGGGGCCGTTTATGAGCAGTTCTTC

cdr3_length: 15
clone_size: -
v_call: TRBV9
j_call: TRBJ2-1
d_call: -
cdr3_aa: CASTTGPSSYNEQFF
cdr3_nt: TGTGCCAGCACAACCGGGCCAAGCTCCTACAATGAGCAGTTCTTC

cdr3_length: 17
clone_size: once
v_call: TRBV7-9
j_call: TRBJ2-5
d_call: TRBD1
cdr3_aa: CASSRTYPTGGEETQYF
cdr3_nt: TGTGCCAGCAGCCGTACATATCCGACAGGGGGGGAAGAGACCCAGTACTTC

cdr3_length: 16
clone_size: -
v_call: TRBV6-5
j_call: TRBJ2-7
d_call: TRBD2
cdr3_aa: CASSYSAPGLAGEQYF
cdr3_nt: TGTGCCAGCAGTTACTCAGCCCCGGGACTAGCGGGTGAGCAGTACTTC

cdr3_length: 14
clone_size: -
v_call: TRBV5-1
j_call: TRBJ2-5
d_call: -
cdr3_aa: CASSWGTLQETQYF
cdr3_nt: TGCGCCAGCAGCTGGGGGACTCTTCAAGAGACCCAGTACTTC

cdr3_length: 16
clone_size: -
v_call: TRBV3-1/TRBV3-2
j_call: TRBJ1-2
d_call: -
cdr3_aa: CASSQGSVQKSYGYTF
cdr3_nt: TGTGCCAGCAGCCAAGGATCAGTACAGAAGTCGTATGGCTACACCTTC

cdr3_length: 12
clone_size: -
v_call: TRBV27
j_call: TRBJ2-7
d_call: -
cdr3_aa: CASSLVGQEQYF
cdr3_nt: TGTGCCAGCAGTTTGGTCGGACAGGAGCAGTACTTC

cdr3_length: 15
clone_size: -
v_call: TRBV4-1
j_call: TRBJ1-3
d_call: TRBD1
cdr3_aa: CASSLEGGPGNTIYF
cdr3_nt: TGCGCCAGCAGCCTGGAAGGGGGCCCTGGAAACACCATATATTTT

cdr3_length: 14
clone_size: few
v_call: TRBV2
j_call: TRBJ1-4
d_call: -
cdr3_aa: CASSADDLPEKLFF
cdr3_nt: TGTGCCAGCAGTGCTGACGATCTGCCCGAAAAACTGTTTTTT

cdr3_length: 15
clone_size: -
v_call: TRBV15
j_call: TRBJ2-5
d_call: -
cdr3_aa: CATSRVQQYQETQYF
cdr3_nt: TGTGCCACCAGCAGAGTCCAGCAGTACCAAGAGACCCAGTACTTC

cdr3_length: 16
clone_size: -
v_call: TRBV2
j_call: TRBJ1-1
d_call: -
cdr3_aa: CASSTPGGAMNTEAFF
cdr3_nt: TGTGCCAGCAGTACCCCGGGGGGGGCAATGAACACTGAAGCTTTCTTT

cdr3_length: 16
clone_size: -
v_call: TRBV27
j_call: TRBJ1-2
d_call: TRBD1
cdr3_aa: CASSGISRQGHYGYTF
cdr3_nt: TGTGCCAGCAGCGGGATCTCGAGACAGGGGCACTATGGCTACACCTTC

cdr3_length: 20
clone_size: -
v_call: TRBV24-1
j_call: TRBJ2-3
d_call: TRBD2
cdr3_aa: CATSDLKVASGRAEADTQYF
cdr3_nt: TGTGCCACCAGTGATTTGAAAGTTGCTAGCGGGAGGGCCGAGGCAGATACGCAGTATTTT

cdr3_length: 16
clone_size: -
v_call: TRBV27
j_call: TRBJ1-1
d_call: TRBD1
cdr3_aa: CATAELVRGRNTEAFF
cdr3_nt: TGTGCCACCGCTGAGTTGGTGAGGGGGCGGAACACTGAAGCTTTCTTT

cdr3_length: 15
clone_size: -
v_call: TRBV2
j_call: TRBJ2-2
d_call: -
cdr3_aa: CASLMGAANTGELFF
cdr3_nt: TGTGCCAGCCTCATGGGAGCCGCGAACACCGGGGAGCTGTTTTTT

cdr3_length: 13
clone_size: -
v_call: TRBV11-2
j_call: TRBJ1-3
d_call: -
cdr3_aa: CASRQGMGNTIYF
cdr3_nt: TGTGCCAGCAGACAGGGTATGGGAAACACCATATATTTT

cdr3_length: 15
clone_size: once
v_call: TRBV4-1
j_call: TRBJ2-1
d_call: TRBD2
cdr3_aa: CASSQLGLAGNEQFF
cdr3_nt: TGCGCCAGCAGCCAACTGGGACTAGCGGGAAATGAGCAGTTCTTC

cdr3_length: 15
clone_size: -
v_call: TRBV10-3
j_call: TRBJ1-1
d_call: -
cdr3_aa: CAISDSPSGRAEAFF
cdr3_nt: TGTGCCATCAGTGATTCCCCCTCGGGGAGGGCTGAAGCTTTCTTT

cdr3_length: 15
clone_size: -
v_call: TRBV28
j_call: TRBJ2-7
d_call: -
cdr3_aa: CASRVKGDIPYEQYF
cdr3_nt: TGTGCCAGCAGGGTCAAAGGGGACATTCCCTACGAGCAGTACTTC

cdr3_length: 14
clone_size: -
v_call: TRBV5-5
j_call: TRBJ2-5
d_call: TRBD1
cdr3_aa: CASRRTGGEETQYF
cdr3_nt: TGTGCCAGCAGGAGGACAGGGGGGGAAGAGACCCAGTACTTC

cdr3_length: 11
clone_size: once
v_call: TRBV7-2
j_call: TRBJ2-7
d_call: -
cdr3_aa: CASSLAREQYF
cdr3_nt: TGTGCCAGCAGCTTGGCACGCGAGCAGTACTTC

cdr3_length: 13
clone_size: -
v_call: TRBV9
j_call: TRBJ2-5
d_call: -
cdr3_aa: CASSVTLSETQYF
cdr3_nt: TGTGCCAGCAGCGTAACTCTATCGGAGACCCAGTACTTC

cdr3_length: 18
clone_size: -
v_call: TRBV7-2
j_call: TRBJ2-6
d_call: TRBD2
cdr3_aa: CASSLGAGGASGANVLTF
cdr3_nt: TGTGCCAGCAGCTTAGGCGCGGGAGGTGCCTCTGGGGCCAACGTCCTGACTTTC

cdr3_length: 16
clone_size: -
v_call: TRBV5-1
j_call: TRBJ2-7
d_call: TRBD1
cdr3_aa: CASSPGLGQGTYEQYF
cdr3_nt: TGCGCCAGCAGCCCGGGCTTGGGACAGGGTACCTACGAGCAGTACTTC

cdr3_length: 14
clone_size: once
v_call: TRBV5-4
j_call: TRBJ1-6
d_call: -
cdr3_aa: CASSFSPYNSPLHF
cdr3_nt: TGTGCCAGCAGCTTCAGCCCCTATAATTCACCCCTCCACTTT

cdr3_length: 14
clone_size: -
v_call: TRBV6-5
j_call: TRBJ2-2
d_call: TRBD1
cdr3_aa: CATHRDRDTGELFF
cdr3_nt: TGTGCCACCCACCGGGACAGGGACACCGGGGAGCTGTTTTTT

cdr3_length: 16
clone_size: once
v_call: TRBV30
j_call: TRBJ2-3
d_call: TRBD2
cdr3_aa: CAWRGTSGEGTDTQYF
cdr3_nt: TGTGCCTGGAGAGGGACTAGCGGGGAAGGCACAGATACGCAGTATTTT

cdr3_length: 19
clone_size: -
v_call: TRBV27
j_call: TRBJ2-1
d_call: -
cdr3_aa: CASSGSGLAAGGSYNEQFF
cdr3_nt: TGTGCCAGCAGTGGGTCGGGACTTGCGGCCGGGGGCTCCTACAATGAGCAGTTCTTC

cdr3_length: 15
clone_size: -
v_call: TRBV6-5
j_call: TRBJ1-3
d_call: -
cdr3_aa: CASSENSVSGNTIYF
cdr3_nt: TGTGCCAGCAGCGAGAACAGCGTCTCTGGAAACACCATATATTTT

cdr3_length: 15
clone_size: -
v_call: TRBV6-5
j_call: TRBJ2-7
d_call: TRBD2
cdr3_aa: CASSYSSGRLREQYF
cdr3_nt: TGTGCCAGCAGTTACTCTAGCGGGAGACTTCGCGAGCAGTACTTC

cdr3_length: 13
clone_size: once
v_call: TRBV3-1/TRBV3-2
j_call: TRBJ2-3
d_call: -
cdr3_aa: CASSYPSTDTQYF
cdr3_nt: TGTGCCAGCAGCTACCCTAGCACAGATACGCAGTATTTT

cdr3_length: 14
clone_size: -
v_call: TRBV27
j_call: TRBJ2-7
d_call: -
cdr3_aa: CASSLGVYPYEQYF
cdr3_nt: TGTGCCAGCAGTCTAGGCGTCTACCCATACGAGCAGTACTTC

cdr3_length: 12
clone_size: -
v_call: TRBV25-1
j_call: TRBJ1-2
d_call: -
cdr3_aa: CASSDTLYGYTF
cdr3_nt: TGTGCCAGCAGTGACACCCTCTATGGCTACACCTTC

cdr3_length: 11
clone_size: -
v_call: TRBV20-1
j_call: TRBJ2-1
d_call: -
cdr3_aa: CSARGLDEQFF
cdr3_nt: TGCAGTGCTAGAGGGCTGGATGAGCAGTTCTTC

cdr3_length: 15
clone_size: few
v_call: TRBV29-1
j_call: TRBJ2-1
d_call: -
cdr3_aa: CSVEELAGANNEQFF
cdr3_nt: TGCAGCGTTGAAGAATTGGCGGGGGCAAACAATGAGCAGTTCTTC

cdr3_length: 16
clone_size: -
v_call: TRBV5-1
j_call: TRBJ2-1
d_call: -
cdr3_aa: CASSLDGILSYNEQFF
cdr3_nt: TGCGCCAGCAGCTTGGATGGGATTCTGTCCTACAATGAGCAGTTCTTC

cdr3_length: 15
clone_size: -
v_call: TRBV7-3
j_call: TRBJ2-5
d_call: TRBD2
cdr3_aa: CASSLSGTPGETQYF
cdr3_nt: TGTGCCAGCAGCCTGAGCGGGACCCCGGGGGAGACCCAGTACTTC

cdr3_length: 16
clone_size: -
v_call: TRBV7-3
j_call: TRBJ2-3
d_call: TRBD2
cdr3_aa: CASSLGGRVGADTQYF
cdr3_nt: TGTGCCAGCAGCTTAGGCGGGAGGGTCGGCGCAGATACGCAGTATTTT

cdr3_length: 14
clone_size: -
v_call: TRBV27
j_call: TRBJ2-7
d_call: TRBD2
cdr3_aa: CASSAGGISYEQYF
cdr3_nt: TGTGCCAGCAGTGCGGGGGGGATCTCCTACGAGCAGTACTTC

cdr3_length: 16
clone_size: -
v_call: TRBV7-3
j_call: TRBJ2-1
d_call: TRBD2
cdr3_aa: CASSLNVAGDYNEQFF
cdr3_nt: TGTGCCAGCAGCTTAAACGTGGCGGGGGATTACAATGAGCAGTTCTTC

cdr3_length: 13
clone_size: -
v_call: TRBV10-1
j_call: TRBJ1-1
d_call: -
cdr3_aa: CASRDTSNTEAFF
cdr3_nt: TGCGCCAGCAGGGATACTTCCAACACTGAAGCTTTCTTT